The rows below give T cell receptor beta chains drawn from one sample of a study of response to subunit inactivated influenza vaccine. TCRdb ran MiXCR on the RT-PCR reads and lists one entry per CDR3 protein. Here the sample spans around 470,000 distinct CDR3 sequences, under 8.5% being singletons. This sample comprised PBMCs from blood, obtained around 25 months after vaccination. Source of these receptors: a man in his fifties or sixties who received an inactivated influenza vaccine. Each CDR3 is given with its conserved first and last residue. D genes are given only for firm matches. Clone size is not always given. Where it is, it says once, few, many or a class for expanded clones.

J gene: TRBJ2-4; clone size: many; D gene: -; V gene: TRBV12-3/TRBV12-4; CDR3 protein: CASSLWRGELAKNIQYF; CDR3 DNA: TGTGCCAGCAGTTTATGGCGGGGCGAGCTAGCCAAAAACATTCAGTACTTC
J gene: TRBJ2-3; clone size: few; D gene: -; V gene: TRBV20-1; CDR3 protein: CSASRSGNFF; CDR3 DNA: TGCAGTGCTAGCCGCTCCGGAAACTTTTTT
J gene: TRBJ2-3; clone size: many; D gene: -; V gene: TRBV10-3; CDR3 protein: CAIRRESTDTQYF; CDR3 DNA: TGTGCCATCCGTAGGGAAAGCACAGATACGCAGTATTTT
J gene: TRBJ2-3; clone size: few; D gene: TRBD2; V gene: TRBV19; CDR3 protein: CASSHGGADTQYF; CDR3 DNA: TGTGCCAGTAGCCACGGGGGGGCAGATACGCAGTATTTT
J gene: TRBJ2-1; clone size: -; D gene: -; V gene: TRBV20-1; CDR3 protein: CSAKLGGSYNEQFF; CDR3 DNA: TGCAGTGCCAAACTAGGGGGTTCCTACAATGAGCAGTTCTTC
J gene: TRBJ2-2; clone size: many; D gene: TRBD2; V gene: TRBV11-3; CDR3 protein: CASSPQGILAVGTGELFF; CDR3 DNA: TGTGCCAGCAGCCCCCAGGGGATACTAGCGGTGGGGACCGGGGAGCTGTTTTTT
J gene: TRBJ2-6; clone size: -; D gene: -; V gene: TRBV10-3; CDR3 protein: CAISGVGLGGNTGANVLTF; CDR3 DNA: TGTGCCATCAGTGGGGTCGGTTTGGGGGGCAATACTGGGGCCAACGTCCTGACTTTC
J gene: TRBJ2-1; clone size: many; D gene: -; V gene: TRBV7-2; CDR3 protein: CASSLAGGRWDEQFF; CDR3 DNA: TGTGCCAGCAGCTTAGCGGGGGGCCGTTGGGATGAGCAGTTCTTC
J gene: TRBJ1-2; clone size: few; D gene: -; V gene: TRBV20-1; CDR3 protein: CSAREQYGYTF; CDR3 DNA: TGCAGTGCTAGAGAACAGTATGGCTACACCTTC
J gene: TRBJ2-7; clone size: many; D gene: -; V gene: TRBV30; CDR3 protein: CAWSVRQAVYEQYF; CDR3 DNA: TGTGCCTGGAGTGTCCGACAGGCGGTCTACGAGCAGTACTTC
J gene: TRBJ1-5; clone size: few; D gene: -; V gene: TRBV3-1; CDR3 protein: CASSQADQPQHF; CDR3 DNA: TGTGCCAGCAGCCAGGCGGACCAGCCCCAGCATTTT
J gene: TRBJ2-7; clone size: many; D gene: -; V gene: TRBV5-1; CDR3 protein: CASSLANWEEQYF; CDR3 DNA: TGCGCCAGCAGCTTGGCCAATTGGGAAGAGCAGTACTTC
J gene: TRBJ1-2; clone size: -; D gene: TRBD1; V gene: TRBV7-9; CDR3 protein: CASSSDGWTGGGYTF; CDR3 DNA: TGTGCCAGCAGCTCGGACGGGTGGACAGGCGGCGGCTACACCTTC
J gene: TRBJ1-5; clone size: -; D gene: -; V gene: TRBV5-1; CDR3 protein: CASSLAGGGQPQHF; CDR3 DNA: TGCGCCAGCAGCTTGGCTGGGGGCGGCCAGCCCCAGCATTTT
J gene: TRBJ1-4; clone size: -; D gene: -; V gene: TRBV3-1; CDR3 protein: CASSQAVRTGKGEKLFF; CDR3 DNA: TGTGCCAGCAGCCAAGCGGTTCGAACGGGGAAGGGTGAAAAACTGTTTTTT
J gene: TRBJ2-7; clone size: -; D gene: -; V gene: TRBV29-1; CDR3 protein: CSVSGNSYEQYF; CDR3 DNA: TGCAGCGTATCGGGGAACTCCTACGAGCAGTACTTC
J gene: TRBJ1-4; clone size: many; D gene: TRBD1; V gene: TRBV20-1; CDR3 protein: CSARATWDRVGEKLFF; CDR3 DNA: TGCAGTGCTAGAGCGACGTGGGACAGGGTGGGAGAAAAACTGTTTTTT